This TCR beta chain was recorded in a study of tumor-infiltrating lymphocytes in primary liver carcinoma (dated by TCRdb to about 2017). Background for the entire study: Between late 2015 and early 2016, 4 or 5 patients in China with histopathologically diagnosed primary liver carcinoma had their tumors surgically resected. Of the five patients (three men and two women, aged 30 to 69 years), four had hepatocellular carcinoma and one had combined HCC and intrahepatic cholangiocarcinoma. The five patients had tumors staged T1-T3 N0M0, with maximum diameters ranging from roughly 4 to 10 cm. Each sample produced roughly 3.65 to 7.13 million productive TCRbeta reads, and read depth showed no significant difference between tissue types. For each liver tumor, the study sampled five regions along with adjacent normal tissue and blood, and applied TCRbeta repertoire sequencing, expression microarrays and whole-exome sequencing. A total of roughly 35 specimens from 5 patients went through TCRbeta repertoire sequencing, namely 25 tumor regions, 5 adjacent noncancerous liver tissues and 5 peripheral blood samples. Technical replicate repertoires showed high reproducibility, with mean shared-clone rates roughly 0.89 and correlation coefficients above 0.95.

According to the germline V gene (reference sequence), CDR1 reads SEHNR and CDR2 reads FQNEAQ. The CDR3, cysteine through phenylalanine, is 15 amino acids long. Left in the record is the CDR3 DNA by itself, 45 bases read in frame from the first base. Clipping removes 5 bases from V and 5 bases from J, with 10 as the unmatched junction base count. Using a constant-region primer and ProtoScript II reverse transcriptase, TCRbeta-specific cDNA was reverse-transcribed from around 500 ng total RNA. The TCRbeta libraries were prepared through three rounds of nested multiplex PCR following a slightly modified ARM-PCR procedure. Each of the first two PCR rounds ran for approximately 10 cycles and used multiplex TRBV1-TRBV30 forward primers together with a Cbeta reverse primer. Sample barcodes and Illumina adapters were added in a final 25-cycle PCR with Deep VentR polymerase. Before sequencing, amplicons of 200-500 bp were gel-purified using a QIAquick gel extraction kit. TCRbeta amplicons were sequenced on an Illumina HiSeq 2500 with 250-bp paired-end reads. As for how the authors treated the data: Quality trimming of reads was performed with Trimmomatic v0.33, and paired reads were merged with FLASH v1.2.11 so that full CDR3 sequences could be recovered. V, D and J germline segments were assigned to the rearranged TCRbeta sequences using MiGEC v1.2.1b. VDJtools v1.0.0 computed clonotype statistics and Shannon-Wiener diversity indices. To reduce sampling bias, subsequent analyses other than the diversity analysis used only the 250 most abundant clonotypes in each sample. The public reads were quality trimmed at Q25 with fastp and then assembled into clones with MiXCR by TCRdb, keeping productive beta chains. Each entry is one CDR3 protein sequence, shown with its most common DNA and genes. The authors' filters were not applied to this entry. The sample contains hundreds of thousands of distinct CDR3 sequences, 65% of them found a single time. The ten top clones hold approximately 9.4% of the sample.

Beyond this particular receptor, the publication reports: Only the TCR beta chain was sequenced, which likely underestimates true repertoire diversity because unpaired alpha chains were not captured. Only 4 or 5 patients were included in the study, and the authors note that the findings should be validated in a larger study. Bulk unsorted samples precluded comparing CD4+ and CD8+ T cell repertoires. A significantly larger repertoire fraction was made up by the top 250 clones in tumors than in blood (p = 0.039). Repertoire overlap was higher between tumor regions (mean about 36%) than tumor-adjacent (approximately 17%) or tumor-blood (roughly 14%) pairs, consistent with antigen-driven expansion.

Comments on this clonotype: Its antigen target is currently unknown. No qualities accompany the bases; no much larger clone lies one base away.

Blood RNA was extracted from unsorted whole blood with TRIzol reagent; germline DNA came from the DNeasy Blood & Tissue kit. At the time of sampling, the patients had chronic HBV infection and had not received any treatment. Roughly 4 milliliters of peripheral blood were collected into K2EDTA tubes before surgery. The source is a man aged 35 to 55 with primary liver carcinoma and hepatitis B virus infection. The sequencing input was peripheral blood. Here the chain combines TRBV7-9 and TRBJ2-5; the junction holds 8 bases that match TRBD1. The nucleotides are TGTGCCAGCAGCGGCAAGACAGGGGACTGGGAGACCCAGTACTTC. Its translation is CASSGKTGDWETQYF.